This TCR beta chain derives from a study of long-term antiretroviral therapy in people with HIV. About the research overall: The oldest specimens predate the 2015 immediate-ART recommendation by about a decade.

The length of the CDR3 is 11 residues. CDR1 and CDR2 from the germline V gene are SEHNR and FQNEAQ (reference sequence). V was cut by 6 bases and J by 7 bases, with 9 bases left in between. Two or more post-ART PBMC samples, plus at least one pre-ART sample, were available for each donor. Version v3.0 of the immunoSEQ assay was performed at survey level. Assay used: immunoSEQ multiplex PCR; TCRdb lists only in-frame clones, some missing. The table shows tens of thousands of clones, with approximately 80% occurring only once. The source of this sequence is a man aged 50-60 years with HIV. V is TRBV7-9 and J is TRBJ1-1; D remains unclear. The sequenced sample was unsorted PBMCs, obtained 0.3 years after starting antiretroviral therapy. The CDR3 nucleotides are TGTGCCAGCAGGAAGGATTTTGAAGCTTTCTTT. Protein: CASRKDFEAFF.